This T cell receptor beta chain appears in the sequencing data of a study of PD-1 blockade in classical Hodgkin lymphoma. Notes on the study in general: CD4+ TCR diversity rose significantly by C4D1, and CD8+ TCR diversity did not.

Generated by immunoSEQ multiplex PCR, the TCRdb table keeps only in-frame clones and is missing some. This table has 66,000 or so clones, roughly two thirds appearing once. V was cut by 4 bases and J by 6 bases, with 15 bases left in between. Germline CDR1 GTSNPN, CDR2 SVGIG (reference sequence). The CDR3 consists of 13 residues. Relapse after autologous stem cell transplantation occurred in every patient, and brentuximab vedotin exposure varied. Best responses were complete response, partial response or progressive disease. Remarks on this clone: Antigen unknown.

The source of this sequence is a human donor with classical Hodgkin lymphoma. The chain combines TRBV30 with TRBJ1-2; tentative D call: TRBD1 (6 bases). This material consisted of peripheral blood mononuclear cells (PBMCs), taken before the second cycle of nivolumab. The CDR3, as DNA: TGTGCCTGGATCCCCCCGGCAGGGGATGGCTACACCTTC. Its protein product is CAWIPPAGDGYTF. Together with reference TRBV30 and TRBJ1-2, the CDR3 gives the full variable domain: SQTIHQWPATLVQPVGSPLSLECTVEGTSNPNLYWYRQAAGRGLQLLFYSVGIGQISSEVPQNLSASRPQDRQFILSSKKLLLSDSGFYLCAWIPPAGDGYTFGSGTRLTVV.